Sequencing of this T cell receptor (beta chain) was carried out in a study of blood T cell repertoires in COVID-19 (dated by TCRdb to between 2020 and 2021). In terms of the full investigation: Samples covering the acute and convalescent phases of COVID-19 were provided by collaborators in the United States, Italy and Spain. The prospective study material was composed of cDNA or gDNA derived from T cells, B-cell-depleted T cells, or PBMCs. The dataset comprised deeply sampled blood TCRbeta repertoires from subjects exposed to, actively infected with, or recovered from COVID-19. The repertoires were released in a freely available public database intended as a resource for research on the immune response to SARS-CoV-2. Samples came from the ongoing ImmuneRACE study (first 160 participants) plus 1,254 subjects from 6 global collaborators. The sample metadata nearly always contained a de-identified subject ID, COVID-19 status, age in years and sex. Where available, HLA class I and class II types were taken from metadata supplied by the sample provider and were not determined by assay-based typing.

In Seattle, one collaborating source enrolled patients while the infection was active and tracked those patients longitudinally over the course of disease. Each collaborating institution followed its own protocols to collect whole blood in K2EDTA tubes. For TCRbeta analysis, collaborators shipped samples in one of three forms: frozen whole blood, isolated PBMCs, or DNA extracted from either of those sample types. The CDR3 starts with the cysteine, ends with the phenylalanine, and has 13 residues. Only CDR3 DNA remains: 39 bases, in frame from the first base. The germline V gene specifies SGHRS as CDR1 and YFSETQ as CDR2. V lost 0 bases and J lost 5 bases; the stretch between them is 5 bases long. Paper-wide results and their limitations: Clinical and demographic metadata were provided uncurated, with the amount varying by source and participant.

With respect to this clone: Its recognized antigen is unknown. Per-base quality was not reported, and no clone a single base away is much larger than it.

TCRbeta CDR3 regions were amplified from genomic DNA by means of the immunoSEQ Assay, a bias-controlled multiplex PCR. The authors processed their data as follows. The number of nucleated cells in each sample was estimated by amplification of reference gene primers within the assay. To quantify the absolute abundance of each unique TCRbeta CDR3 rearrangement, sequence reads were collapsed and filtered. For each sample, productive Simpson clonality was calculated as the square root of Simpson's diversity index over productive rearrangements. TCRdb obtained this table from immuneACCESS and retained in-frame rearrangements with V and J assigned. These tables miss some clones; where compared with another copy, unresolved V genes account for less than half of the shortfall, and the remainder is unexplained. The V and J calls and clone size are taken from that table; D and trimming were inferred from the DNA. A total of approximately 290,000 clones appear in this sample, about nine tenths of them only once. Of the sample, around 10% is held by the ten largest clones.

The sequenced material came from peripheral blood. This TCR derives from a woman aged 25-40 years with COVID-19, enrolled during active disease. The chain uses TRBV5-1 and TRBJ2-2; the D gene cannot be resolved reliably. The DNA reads TGCGCCAGCAGCTTGGACATTACCGGGGAGCTGTTTTTT. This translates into CASSLDITGELFF.